This is a list of T cell receptor beta chains from one sample in a study of blood T cell repertoires in COVID-19. TCRdb's table, derived via immunoSEQ multiplex PCR, lists solely in-frame clones and lacks some. There are about 95,000 clones in the sample; 70% to 85% occur only once, and roughly 24% lies in the top ten. Sequencing was carried out using peripheral blood. Receptors were obtained from a human donor in a cohort sampled during active COVID-19. CDR3s include the opening cysteine and the closing phenylalanine or tryptophan. Fields, in order: V gene, J gene, CDR3 protein.

>TRBV7-9|TRBJ1-2
CASSLLDKPYGYTF
>TRBV28|TRBJ2-7
CATLSGRRSYEQYF
>TRBV11-1|TRBJ2-5
CASKGQQETQYF
>TRBV4-1|TRBJ1-5
CASSQEGDSSIWPQHF
>TRBV7-6|TRBJ2-1
CASETLSTQFF
>TRBV7-8|TRBJ2-7
CASSPEAGGVYEQYF
>TRBV6-5|TRBJ1-2
CASSRQGRGGYTF
>TRBV6-5|TRBJ1-5
CASNHGEQNQPQHF
>TRBV19|TRBJ2-2
CASSMGGNTGELFF
>TRBV28|TRBJ2-5
CASSLGERRTGETQYF
>TRBV11-2|TRBJ2-2
CASSSWTGVKTGELFF
>TRBV9|TRBJ2-5
CASSGSGLIQETQYF
>TRBV14|TRBJ2-7
CASSQGTFYEQYF
>TRBV28|TRBJ1-2
CASSLEGQMILNYGYTF
>TRBV7-9|TRBJ1-5
CASSLRGGGNQPQHF
>TRBV7-8|TRBJ1-5
CASSERQDNQPQHF
>TRBV12-3/TRBV12-4|TRBJ1-2
CATRGGANYGYTF
>TRBV11-2|TRBJ1-2
CASSLGGDYTF
>TRBV4-1|TRBJ1-1
CASSSPTNRTEAFF
>TRBV5-1|TRBJ2-7
CASSLEGSSYEQYF
>TRBV2|TRBJ2-7
CASSESRQKQYF
>TRBV27|TRBJ1-2
CASTRDRGSYGYTF
>TRBV5-1|TRBJ2-5
CASSLGITGGLQETQYF